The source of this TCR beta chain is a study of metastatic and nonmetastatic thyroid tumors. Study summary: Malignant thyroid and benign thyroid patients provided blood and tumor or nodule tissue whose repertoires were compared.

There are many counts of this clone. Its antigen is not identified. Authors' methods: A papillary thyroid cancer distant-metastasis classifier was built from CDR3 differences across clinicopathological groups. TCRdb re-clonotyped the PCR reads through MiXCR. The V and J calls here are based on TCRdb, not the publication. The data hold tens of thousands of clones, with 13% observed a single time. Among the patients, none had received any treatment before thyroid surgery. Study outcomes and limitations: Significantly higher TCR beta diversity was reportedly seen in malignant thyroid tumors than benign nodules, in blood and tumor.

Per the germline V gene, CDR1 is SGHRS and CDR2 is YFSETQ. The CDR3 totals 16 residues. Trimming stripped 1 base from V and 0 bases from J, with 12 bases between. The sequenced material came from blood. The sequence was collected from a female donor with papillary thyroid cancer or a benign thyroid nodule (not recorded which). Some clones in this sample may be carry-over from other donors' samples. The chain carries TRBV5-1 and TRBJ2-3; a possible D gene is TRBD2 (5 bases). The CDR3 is CASSLWAGGSTDTQYF. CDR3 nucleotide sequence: TGCGCCAGCAGCTTGTGGGCGGGCGGCAGCACAGATACGCAGTATTTT.